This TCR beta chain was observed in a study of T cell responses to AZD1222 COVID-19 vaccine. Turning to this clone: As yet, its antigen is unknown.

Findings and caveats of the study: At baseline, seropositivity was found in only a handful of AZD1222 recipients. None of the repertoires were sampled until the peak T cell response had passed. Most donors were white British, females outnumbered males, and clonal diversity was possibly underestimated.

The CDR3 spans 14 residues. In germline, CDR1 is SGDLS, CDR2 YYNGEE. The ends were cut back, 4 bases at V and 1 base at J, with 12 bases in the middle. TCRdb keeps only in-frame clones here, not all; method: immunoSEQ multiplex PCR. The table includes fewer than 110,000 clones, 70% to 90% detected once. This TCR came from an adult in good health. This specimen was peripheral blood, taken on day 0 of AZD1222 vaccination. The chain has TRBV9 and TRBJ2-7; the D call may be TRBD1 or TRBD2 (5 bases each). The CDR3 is CASSPRDRSYEQYF. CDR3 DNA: TGTGCCAGCAGCCCCCGGGACCGATCCTACGAGCAGTACTTC.